The T cell receptor beta chain described here comes from a study of cytomegalovirus exposure and HLA in healthy donors. Study outcomes and limitations: Cytomegalovirus status was reportedly diagnosed by the classifier with high specificity and sensitivity. A missense variant in DCLRE1C was later tied to TCR beta V- and J-gene trimming. Other equally common chains were less clonally expanded than HLA-associated TCR beta chains, a later analysis showed.

Looked up from germline, CDR1 is MDHEN and CDR2 is SYDVKM. V lost 6 bases and J lost 1, with 13 bases in between. The CDR3 totals 14 residues. The PCR contained 60 Vbeta and 13 Jbeta primers. The repertoire was sequenced with immunoSEQ multiplex PCR; TCRdb's copy has only in-frame clones and lacks some. The profile covers 200,000 to 250,000 clones, with around 80% appearing a single time and less than 4.5% taken by the ten largest. Worth noting for this clone: The antigen remains unidentified.

Sequencing was done on a sample of PBMCs. The chain carries TRBV28 and TRBJ2-7; a weak D match, TRBD1 (6 bases). The source of this sequence is a male donor in good health and CMV-seronegative. DNA for the CDR3: TGTGCCAGCAGACTCGGACAGACTTCCTACGAGCAGTACTTC. It yields the protein CASRLGQTSYEQYF.